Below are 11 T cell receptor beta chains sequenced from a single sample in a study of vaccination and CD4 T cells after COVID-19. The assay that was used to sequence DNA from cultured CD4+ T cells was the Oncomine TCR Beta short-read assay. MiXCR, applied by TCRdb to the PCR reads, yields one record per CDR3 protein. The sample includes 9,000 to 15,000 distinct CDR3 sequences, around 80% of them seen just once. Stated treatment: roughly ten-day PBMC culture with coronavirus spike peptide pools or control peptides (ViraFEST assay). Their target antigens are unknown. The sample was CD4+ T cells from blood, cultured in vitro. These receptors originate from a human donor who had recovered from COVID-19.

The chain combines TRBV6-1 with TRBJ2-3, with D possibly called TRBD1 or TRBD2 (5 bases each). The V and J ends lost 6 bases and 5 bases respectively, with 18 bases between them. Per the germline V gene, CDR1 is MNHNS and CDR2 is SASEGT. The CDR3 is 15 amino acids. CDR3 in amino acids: CASRFNRGAGDTQYF. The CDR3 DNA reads TGTGCCAGCAGATTCAATAGGGGCGCGGGAGATACGCAGTATTTT.

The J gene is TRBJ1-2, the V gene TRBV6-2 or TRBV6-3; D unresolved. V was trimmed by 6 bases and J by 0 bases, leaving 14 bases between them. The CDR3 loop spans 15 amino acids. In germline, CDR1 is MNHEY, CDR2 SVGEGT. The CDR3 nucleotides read TGTGCCAGCAGCCATGCCACGGTGGCTAACTATGGCTACACCTTC. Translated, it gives CASSHATVANYGYTF.

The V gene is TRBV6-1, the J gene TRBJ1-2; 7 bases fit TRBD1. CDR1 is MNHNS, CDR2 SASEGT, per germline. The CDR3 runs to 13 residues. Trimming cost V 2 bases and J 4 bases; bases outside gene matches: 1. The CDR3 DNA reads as TGTGCCAGCAGTGAAAGGACAGGCTATGGCTACACCTTC. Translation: CASSERTGYGYTF.

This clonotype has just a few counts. CDR3 protein: CASSFTVGHTEAFF. The CDR3 bases are TGTGCCAGCAGTTTTACGGTTGGTCACACTGAAGCTTTCTTT. This chain uses TRBV27 with TRBJ1-1, with no clear D. Germline V gives CDR1 MNHEY, CDR2 SMNVEV (reference sequence). The CDR3 contains 14 residues. V lost 3 bases, J lost 3 bases, and 11 bases lay in between.

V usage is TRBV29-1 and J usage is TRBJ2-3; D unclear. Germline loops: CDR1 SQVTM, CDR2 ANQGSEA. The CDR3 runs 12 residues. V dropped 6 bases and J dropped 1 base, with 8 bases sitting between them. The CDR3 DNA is TGCAGCGTGTGGACCCGCACAGATACGCAGTATTTT. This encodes CSVWTRTDTQYF.

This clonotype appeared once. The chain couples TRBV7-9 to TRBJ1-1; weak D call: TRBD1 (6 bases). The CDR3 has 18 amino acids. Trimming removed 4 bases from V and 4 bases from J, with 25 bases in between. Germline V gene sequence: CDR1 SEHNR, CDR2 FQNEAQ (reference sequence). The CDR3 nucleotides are TGTGCCAGCAGCTCTTTCGGTTGGGGGGGCGGTCAGGGCACTGAAGCTTTCTTT. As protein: CASSSFGWGGGQGTEAFF.

CDR3 nucleotides: TGCAGTGCTAGTGAGGTGGGTCAGCCCCAGCATTTT. Protein product: CSASEVGQPQHF. The chain links TRBV20-1 to TRBJ1-5; the D is unclear. The CDR3 is 12 amino acids. Germline V lookup: CDR1 DFQATT, CDR2 SNEGSKA (reference sequence). V lost 3 bases to trimming and J lost 6 bases, with 9 bases between them.

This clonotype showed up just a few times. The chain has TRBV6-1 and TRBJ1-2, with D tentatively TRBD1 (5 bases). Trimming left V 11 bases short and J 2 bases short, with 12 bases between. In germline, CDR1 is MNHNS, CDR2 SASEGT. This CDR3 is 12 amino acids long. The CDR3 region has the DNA TGTGCCGGAGCAGGGTCAAACTATGGCTACACCTTC. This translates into CAGAGSNYGYTF.

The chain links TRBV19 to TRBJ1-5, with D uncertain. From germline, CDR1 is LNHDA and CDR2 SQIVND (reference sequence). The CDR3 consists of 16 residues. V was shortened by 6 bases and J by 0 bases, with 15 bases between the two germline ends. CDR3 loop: CASSQDGWDSNQPQHF. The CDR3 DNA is TGTGCCAGTAGCCAAGATGGATGGGATAGCAATCAGCCCCAGCATTTT.

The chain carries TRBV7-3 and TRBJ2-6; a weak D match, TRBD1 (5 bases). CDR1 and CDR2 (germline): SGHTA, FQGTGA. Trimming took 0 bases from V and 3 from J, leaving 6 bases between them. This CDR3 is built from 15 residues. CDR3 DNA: TGTGCCAGCAGCTTAACAGGGGATGGGGCCAACGTCCTGACTTTC. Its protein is CASSLTGDGANVLTF.

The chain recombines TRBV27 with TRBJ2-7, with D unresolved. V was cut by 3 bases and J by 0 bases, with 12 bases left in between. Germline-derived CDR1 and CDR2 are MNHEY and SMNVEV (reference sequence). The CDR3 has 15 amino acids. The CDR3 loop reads CASSLFAVGSYEQYF. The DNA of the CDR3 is TGTGCCAGCAGTTTGTTTGCAGTCGGCTCCTACGAGCAGTACTTC.